A selection of T cell receptor beta chains follows, all from one sample in a study of CD8+ T cells in alopecia areata. Profiled with immunoSEQ multiplex PCR; TCRdb holds only in-frame clones, not every one. This sample has about 98,000 clones, with 35% to 45% found just once. The sequenced material came from CD4+ T cells sorted from blood. The receptors shown here come from a human donor with alopecia areata. The CDR3 runs from the conserved cysteine through the conserved F or W. D genes are given only for firm matches. Size values are once, few and many counts, or a class for expanded clones, and some rows have none.

CDR3 protein	CDR3 DNA	clone size	V gene	D gene	J gene
CASSYFQGSTGELFF	TGCGCCAGCAGCTACTTCCAAGGATCCACCGGGGAGCTGTTTTTT	-	TRBV5-1	-	TRBJ2-2
CASMTGKYGYTF	TGTGCCAGCATGACAGGGAAATATGGCTACACCTTC	-	TRBV28	TRBD1	TRBJ1-2
CASMRGTYSGLNTGELFF	TGTGCCAGTATGAGGGGGACCTATAGCGGGTTGAACACCGGGGAGCTGTTTTTT	few	TRBV19	-	TRBJ2-2
CSVRQGAYEQYF	TGCAGCGTGAGACAGGGGGCCTACGAGCAGTACTTC	few	TRBV29-1	TRBD1	TRBJ2-7
CSVSFLAGGNNEQFF	TGCAGCGTGTCTTTTCTAGCGGGGGGGAACAATGAGCAGTTCTTC	-	TRBV29-1	TRBD2	TRBJ2-1
CASSLRYGYTF	TGCGCCAGCAGCTTACGCTATGGCTACACCTTC	-	TRBV5-1	-	TRBJ1-2
CASAEYGQFTEAFF	TGTGCCAGCGCAGAATACGGACAGTTCACTGAAGCTTTCTTT	-	TRBV2	-	TRBJ1-1
CAWSGQGGLNTEAFF	TGTGCCTGGAGTGGCCAGGGCGGCCTGAACACTGAAGCTTTCTTT	-	TRBV30	-	TRBJ1-1
CAWSLTGTGNGYTF	TGTGCCTGGAGTTTGACCGGGACGGGGAATGGCTACACCTTC	-	TRBV30	-	TRBJ1-2
CASSQDLRKDEKLFF	TGCGCCAGCAGCCAAGACCTACGAAAAGATGAAAAACTGTTTTTT	few	TRBV4-3	-	TRBJ1-4
CSAVVSGNTGELFF	TGCAGCGCCGTCGTGAGCGGCAACACCGGGGAGCTGTTTTTT	few	TRBV29-1	-	TRBJ2-2
CSATTSGSLHEQYF	TGCAGCGCCACGACTAGCGGGAGTCTCCACGAGCAGTACTTC	-	TRBV29-1	TRBD2	TRBJ2-7
CASSHPSRGVWSQYF	TGCGCCAGCAGCCATCCTTCGAGGGGGGTTTGGTCCCAGTACTTC	-	TRBV4-1	-	TRBJ2-5
CSSGGRASGGYTF	TGCAGCTCCGGCGGAAGGGCATCGGGTGGCTACACCTTC	-	TRBV29-1	-	TRBJ1-2
CASSQVGAVSSYEQYF	TGTGCCAGCAGCCAAGTGGGGGCGGTGAGCTCCTACGAGCAGTACTTC	-	TRBV4-2	-	TRBJ2-7
CASRRLGSSYEQYF	TGTGCCAGCAGGCGGTTGGGGAGCTCCTACGAGCAGTACTTC	-	TRBV14	-	TRBJ2-7
CSVLQVSNEQYF	TGCAGCGTTCTACAGGTGTCCAACGAGCAGTACTTC	-	TRBV29-1	-	TRBJ2-7
CASSADSIGYTF	TGTGCCAGCAGCGCGGACAGTATTGGCTACACCTTC	-	TRBV9	-	TRBJ1-2
CAGGSGGAGDNEQFF	TGTGCCGGAGGTAGCGGGGGCGCGGGTGACAATGAGCAGTTCTTC	-	TRBV28	TRBD2	TRBJ2-1
CASSDRDRGISGELFF	TGTGCCAGCAGTGACCGGGACAGGGGTATCTCCGGGGAGCTGTTTTTT	-	TRBV6-1	TRBD1	TRBJ2-2
CASSDWTLALLRF	TGTGCCAGCAGTGACTGGACGTTAGCACTTTTACGCTTT	few	TRBV25-1	-	TRBJ1-6
CAWSQQGDRGAFF	TGTGCCTGGAGTCAACAGGGAGATCGAGGCGCTTTCTTT	few	TRBV30	-	TRBJ1-1
CASSPLGLPREQYF	TGTGCCAGCTCACCACTGGGTCTTCCTAGGGAGCAGTACTTC	few	TRBV18	-	TRBJ2-7
CAWSGVTEAFF	TGTGCCTGGAGCGGGGTGACTGAAGCTTTCTTT	-	TRBV30	-	TRBJ1-1
CRGTDTQYF	TGCAGGGGAACTGATACGCAGTATTTT	-	TRBV29-1	-	TRBJ2-3
CASSTGGGERHIQYF	TGTGCCAGCAGCACCGGGGGAGGGGAGAGGCACATTCAGTACTTC	few	TRBV28	TRBD2	TRBJ2-4
CASSLGGTGGSEQYF	TGTGCCAGCAGCTTAGGAGGGACAGGGGGATCGGAGCAGTACTTC	-	TRBV11-1	TRBD1	TRBJ2-7
CASSQDHPTDTQYF	TGCGCCAGCAGCCAAGATCACCCCACAGATACGCAGTATTTT	once	TRBV4-1	-	TRBJ2-3
CAWVGTGNTEAFF	TGTGCCTGGGTGGGGACGGGGAACACTGAAGCTTTCTTT	-	TRBV30	-	TRBJ1-1
CSVARGRGTDTQYF	TGCAGCGTCGCTCGCGGGCGAGGTACAGATACGCAGTATTTT	-	TRBV29-1	-	TRBJ2-3
CASSQERTSGPYNEQFF	TGCGCCAGCAGCCAGGAACGGACTAGCGGACCCTACAATGAGCAGTTCTTC	once	TRBV4-1	TRBD2	TRBJ2-1
CASCRTSQPNTGELFF	TGCGCCAGCTGCCGGACGAGCCAGCCGAACACCGGGGAGCTGTTTTTT	few	TRBV23-1	-	TRBJ2-2
CASSLAAGGGELFF	TGTGCCAGCAGCTTAGCAGCGGGGGGCGGGGAGCTGTTTTTT	few	TRBV7-2	TRBD2	TRBJ2-2
CASRGQLHTGELFF	TGTGCCAGCAGAGGACAGCTTCACACCGGGGAGCTGTTTTTT	-	TRBV19	-	TRBJ2-2
CSVQILNTEAFF	TGCAGCGTACAGATCCTAAACACTGAAGCTTTCTTT	-	TRBV29-1	-	TRBJ1-1
CASSSQVYGELFF	TGTGCCAGCAGTTCGCAGGTGTACGGGGAGCTGTTTTTT	-	TRBV6-6	-	TRBJ2-2
CSVEVRQLQYF	TGCAGCGTTGAAGTCCGACAGTTGCAGTACTTC	-	TRBV29-1	-	TRBJ2-7
CASSLAASDREQFF	TGTGCCAGCAGCTTAGCGGCTAGTGATCGTGAGCAGTTCTTC	many	TRBV7-2	-	TRBJ2-1
CSVEGLDRVGTDTQYF	TGCAGCGTTGAAGGTTTAGACAGGGTCGGGACAGATACGCAGTATTTT	-	TRBV29-1	TRBD1	TRBJ2-3
CAWGRDPEGETQYF	TGTGCCTGGGGTCGGGACCCGGAGGGGGAGACCCAGTACTTC	-	TRBV30	-	TRBJ2-5
CASSTVQGANYGYTF	TGTGCCAGCAGCACAGTACAGGGGGCGAACTATGGCTACACCTTC	few	TRBV7-9	TRBD1	TRBJ1-2
CARGVAGANVLTF	TGTGCTAGGGGGGTCGCAGGGGCCAACGTCCTGACTTTC	-	TRBV12-5	-	TRBJ2-6
CSERTGSHYEQFF	TGCAGCGAGCGGACAGGGAGTCACTATGAGCAGTTCTTC	-	TRBV29-1	TRBD1	TRBJ2-1
CACLAGFPYEQYF	TGTGCCTGTCTAGCGGGGTTCCCCTACGAGCAGTACTTC	-	TRBV30	TRBD2	TRBJ2-7
CSVLASLNEQFF	TGCAGCGTTTTGGCGTCGCTCAATGAGCAGTTCTTC	-	TRBV29-1	-	TRBJ2-1
CSVEDGTGADEQFF	TGCAGCGTTGAAGATGGGACAGGGGCCGATGAGCAGTTCTTC	few	TRBV29-1	TRBD1	TRBJ2-1
CGGTEAFF	TGCGGGGGCACTGAAGCTTTCTTT	-	TRBV29-1	-	TRBJ1-1
CSVEVQGGNIQYF	TGCAGCGTTGAAGTTCAGGGAGGAAACATTCAGTACTTC	-	TRBV29-1	-	TRBJ2-4
CASSLVANTGELFF	TGTGCCAGCAGCTTAGTGGCGAACACCGGGGAGCTGTTTTTT	-	TRBV7-2	-	TRBJ2-2
CASSYSGTYPYEQYF	TGTGCCAGCAGTTACTCTGGGACTTATCCCTACGAGCAGTACTTC	few	TRBV6-5	-	TRBJ2-7
CATIGGAQETQYF	TGTGCCACCATTGGGGGGGCCCAAGAGACCCAGTACTTC	few	TRBV10-3	-	TRBJ2-5